Reported below is one T cell receptor beta chain. The sample is drawn from a study of blood T cell repertoires in COVID-19. Study in general: The cDNA or gDNA used as material had been derived from T cells, B-cell-depleted T cells, or PBMCs.

In the study's own analysis: Reference gene primers were amplified, and this amplification served to estimate nucleated cell counts. TCRdb keeps only in-frame clones here, not all; method: immunoSEQ multiplex PCR. The DNA was the basis for D and trimming; V, J and clone size are from that table. This sample carries some 280,000 clones, about nine tenths of them seen once, and the ten largest clones take 0.9% to 1%. The clonotype originates from a middle-aged woman who had recovered from COVID-19. Sequencing input: peripheral blood.

CDR3 protein: CASRGGGRTNTGELFF. Here the CDR3 DNA reads TGTGCCAGCAGGGGTGGCGGGAGGACTAACACCGGGGAGCTGTTTTTT. The chain carries TRBV25-1 and TRBJ2-2, with TRBD2 identical over 8 bases. The J segment lost 2 bases and the V segment lost 6 bases, leaving 8 bases of the junction unmatched. The CDR3 extends over 16 amino acids. Germline CDR1 reads MGHDK; CDR2 reads SYGVNS.